This T cell receptor beta chain is drawn from a study of T cell responses to AZD1222 COVID-19 vaccine (dated by TCRdb to about 2021). Regarding the complete study: Because spike-specific TCR depth and breadth did not differ between the two schedules, AZD1222 recipients who got a second dose at roughly 4 weeks were pooled with those who got a second dose at roughly 12 weeks. A total of 230 to 250 trial participants underwent TCR sequencing, of whom about 200 received two doses of AZD1222 and roughly 25 received two doses of the MenACWY control vaccine. Enrollment into the trials was organized by age into subgroups of 18-55, 56-69 and 70-plus years, and those subgroups contained roughly 150, 30 and 60 TCR-sequenced participants, respectively.

What the work shows at the level of the full study, not this receptor alone: Because no samples from the day 14 peak response were available, repertoires could be characterized only after the peak T cell response. Participants were mostly white British and included more females than males, and it was suggested by the authors that clonal diversity may have been underestimated. Conclusions about previously exposed vaccinees were limited because only 5 or 6 AZD1222 recipients were SARS-CoV-2 seropositive at baseline. Spike-specific TCR breadth and depth rose significantly after two AZD1222 doses compared with day 0 and with MenACWY recipients. The vaccine-associated CD4 TCRs covered the entire spike protein, and the dominant responses fell in regions 160-218 and 743-854. The 56-69-year group was small, and its depth increase did not reach significance, likely because of low power. Epitopes outside the regions mutated in the B.1.351 and B.1.1.7 variants were reportedly recognized by nearly half of the unique spike-specific TCRs.

Comments on this clone: Its antigen is still unknown. The record has no base qualities; no much larger clone is one base away. Other DNA sequences in the sample encode the same CDR3.

CDR1 and CDR2 are read off the germline V gene as KGHDR and SFDVKD. The CDR3, from cysteine to phenylalanine, totals 15 residues. Only the CDR3 region is kept as DNA, spanning 45 bases read in frame from base 1. A distance of 9 bases separates the germline ends of V and J, which lose 2 bases and 1 base respectively. The CDR3 regions of human TCRbeta chains were analyzed by immunosequencing. In the original analysis: Repertoire TCRs were checked for matches against a reference library of SARS-CoV-2-specific TCRs that had been generated using the MIRA antigen-specificity platform. Breadth was defined as the fraction of unique TCRs that were SARS-CoV-2-associated, and depth was defined as the fraction of total T cells that were SARS-CoV-2-associated. Using the MIRA data, every spike-specific TCR was mapped to the spike region that the TCR reacted to and assigned to either a CD4 or a CD8 class. Log10-transformed breadth and depth values were compared by one-way ANOVA with Sidak's multiple comparisons tests. The clones in this table, taken by TCRdb from immuneACCESS, are in-frame only. Not every clone is retained; where verified, under half of the shortfall comes from an unresolved V gene, and the cause of the rest is unknown. The V and J calls and clone size are taken from that table; D and trimming were inferred from the DNA. This sample gives tens of thousands of clones in total; less than 90% of them show up just once. The ten largest clones take up approximately 7% of the sample.

This specimen's time point label, per the study, means: baseline before first vaccination. Vaccinee samples were obtained from the UK trials COV001 and COV002, which included a single-blind randomized controlled phase 2/3 trial of AZD1222 (ChAdOx1 nCoV-19) in healthy adults. For TCRbeta chain sequencing, PBMC samples were collected from trial participants at day 0 and at day 28 after the second dose. This clonotype originated in an adult in good health. The chain was built from TRBV24-1 and TRBJ2-3, with a weak D call of TRBD2 (6 bases match). The sequencing used peripheral blood, collected on day 0 of AZD1222 vaccination. The nucleotide sequence reads as follows: TGTGCCACCAGTGATTCGGGGGATGGCACAGATACGCAGTATTTT. Its product reads: CATSDSGDGTDTQYF.